Included here is one TCR beta chain sequence, with context. The data were produced by immunoSEQ multiplex PCR, yet TCRdb's version contains in-frame clones alone and is incomplete. Seen here are some 130,000 clones, roughly 80% observed once, and the top ten hold 5% to 7%. The data belong to a study of blood T cell repertoires in COVID-19. Trimming removed 5 bases at V and 9 bases at J, with 20 bases between. From germline, CDR1 is SGHNT and CDR2 YYREEE (reference sequence). The CDR3 consists of 14 residues. Participants were aged about 18 to 89 years from about two dozen US areas. This clonotype was obtained from a woman between 50 and 59 years old who had recovered from COVID-19. The chain couples TRBV5-4 to TRBJ2-5; D is uncertain. The specimen sequenced was PBMCs or T cells enriched from blood (not recorded which). The CDR3 DNA is TGTGCCAGCAGTCCTCTAGACCCCTCGTTATCCCAGTACTTC. It yields the protein CASSPLDPSLSQYF.